Listed below are T cell receptor beta chains from one sample, sequenced in a study of control samples from healthy donors and cancer patients. TCRdb keeps only in-frame clones here, not all; method: immunoSEQ multiplex PCR. This table holds around 110,000 clones, 85% to 90% found once. Sequences were obtained from PBMCs. These TCRs come from a woman in her 50s with colorectal cancer. CDR3s include the opening cysteine and the closing phenylalanine or tryptophan. The order of the fields is J gene, clone size, V gene, D gene, CDR3 DNA, CDR3 protein. The D gene is left open where the match is weak. The size entry is marked missing in some rows and otherwise reads once, few, many or a size class.

J: TRBJ1-2; size: -; V: TRBV9; D: TRBD1; DNA: TGTGCCAGCAGCACCCCCCGGGACAGGGTCCGAACTAACTATGGCTACACCTTC; CDR3: CASSTPRDRVRTNYGYTF
J: TRBJ2-1; size: -; V: TRBV6-5; D: TRBD1; DNA: TGTGCCAGCAGCAGGACAGGAGGACGCAATGAGCAGTTCTTC; CDR3: CASSRTGGRNEQFF
J: TRBJ1-2; size: once; V: TRBV29-1; D: TRBD1; DNA: TGCAGCGTTGGGGCTCCGGGACAGGGGACCTATGGCTACACCTTC; CDR3: CSVGAPGQGTYGYTF
J: TRBJ2-1; size: -; V: TRBV9; D: -; DNA: TGTGCCAGCAGCGTAGTAGGTCGGGGGAGCTCCTACAATGAGCAGTTCTTC; CDR3: CASSVVGRGSSYNEQFF
J: TRBJ1-2; size: -; V: TRBV5-5; D: TRBD1; DNA: TGTGCCAGCAGCCATGTATCAGGGGGCACTAACTATGGCTACACCTTC; CDR3: CASSHVSGGTNYGYTF
J: TRBJ1-2; size: -; V: TRBV6-5; D: TRBD1; DNA: TGTGCCAGCAGGACAGGGGGGCTCTATGGCTACACCTTC; CDR3: CASRTGGLYGYTF
J: TRBJ2-3; size: -; V: TRBV5-1; D: -; DNA: TGCGCCAGCAGCTTCAAGGGGAATACCCAAGATACGCAGTATTTT; CDR3: CASSFKGNTQDTQYF
J: TRBJ2-5; size: few; V: TRBV5-5; D: -; DNA: TGTGCCAGCAGCCCGGACAGTCAAGAGACCCAGTACTTC; CDR3: CASSPDSQETQYF
J: TRBJ1-4; size: -; V: TRBV5-1; D: -; DNA: TGCGCCAGCAGCTTGGTATCGAGCAGGGGAGCGGTTGGTGAAAAACTGTTTTTT; CDR3: CASSLVSSRGAVGEKLFF
J: TRBJ1-2; size: -; V: TRBV12-3/TRBV12-4; D: -; DNA: TGTGCCAGCAGTCCCGACAGAGTCTATGGCTACACCTTC; CDR3: CASSPDRVYGYTF
J: TRBJ2-5; size: -; V: TRBV9; D: TRBD2; DNA: TGTGCCAGCAATAGCGGGCCCCAAGAGACCCAGTACTTC; CDR3: CASNSGPQETQYF
J: TRBJ2-3; size: -; V: TRBV15; D: -; DNA: TGTGCCACCAGCAGAGGAATGGTTGAAGATACGCAGTATTTT; CDR3: CATSRGMVEDTQYF
J: TRBJ2-5; size: -; V: TRBV28; D: -; DNA: TGTGCCAGCAGTTTACCCAAAACAGGGATAGGGGAGACCCAGTACTTC; CDR3: CASSLPKTGIGETQYF
J: TRBJ2-7; size: -; V: TRBV29-1; D: -; DNA: TGCAGCGTTAGGTTTGGGGAAGCAAGGTACGAGCAGTACTTC; CDR3: CSVRFGEARYEQYF
J: TRBJ2-7; size: -; V: TRBV11-2; D: TRBD1; DNA: TGTGCCAGCAGCTTACCGGGACAGGGGGTATTCGAGCAGTACTTC; CDR3: CASSLPGQGVFEQYF
J: TRBJ1-4; size: -; V: TRBV19; D: -; DNA: TGTGCCAGTAGTACAGGGGAACCGGAAAAACTGTTTTTT; CDR3: CASSTGEPEKLFF
J: TRBJ2-7; size: -; V: TRBV7-8; D: -; DNA: TGTGCCAGCAGCGTAACAGAGAGCTCCTACGAGCAGTACTTC; CDR3: CASSVTESSYEQYF
J: TRBJ2-5; size: once; V: TRBV28; D: -; DNA: TGTGCCAGCAGTGGGGAGACCCAGTACTTC; CDR3: CASSGETQYF
J: TRBJ2-1; size: -; V: TRBV2; D: TRBD2; DNA: TGTGCCAGCAGTGAAATTCTAGCGGGGGCTGACGAGCAGTTCTTC; CDR3: CASSEILAGADEQFF
J: TRBJ2-7; size: once; V: TRBV5-4; D: -; DNA: TGTGCCAGCAGCTTGAAACGGGAGACCTCCGAGCAGTACTTC; CDR3: CASSLKRETSEQYF
J: TRBJ1-5; size: -; V: TRBV30; D: -; DNA: TGTGCCTGGAGTGTCGGGGACATTAGCAATCAGCCCCAGCATTTT; CDR3: CAWSVGDISNQPQHF
J: TRBJ2-2; size: -; V: TRBV7-8; D: TRBD2; DNA: TGTGCCAGCAGCGTCCCCGGAGCGGGGGGTATAATCGGGGAGCTGTTTTTT; CDR3: CASSVPGAGGIIGELFF
J: TRBJ2-7; size: -; V: TRBV7-3; D: TRBD2; DNA: TGTGCCAGCAGCCCAAGCGGGAGGAGCTCCTACGAGCAGTACTTC; CDR3: CASSPSGRSSYEQYF
J: TRBJ1-4; size: -; V: TRBV30; D: -; DNA: TGTGCCTGGGGGTTCGGGGGGAATAATGAAAAACTGTTTTTT; CDR3: CAWGFGGNNEKLFF
J: TRBJ1-2; size: -; V: TRBV2; D: -; DNA: TGTGCCAGCAGTGTGGGCAGAAGTTTATATGGCTACACCTTC; CDR3: CASSVGRSLYGYTF
J: TRBJ1-2; size: -; V: TRBV24-1; D: -; DNA: TGTGCCACCAGTGAATCAGGGTTGGAAGGAGGCTACACCTTC; CDR3: CATSESGLEGGYTF
J: TRBJ2-7; size: -; V: TRBV3-1/TRBV3-2; D: -; DNA: TGTGCCAGCAGCCAAAGGTCACCGTACGAGCAGTACTTC; CDR3: CASSQRSPYEQYF
J: TRBJ2-1; size: -; V: TRBV5-1; D: -; DNA: TGCGCCAGCAGCTTGGATTTCTCGGCCTACAATGAGCAGTTCTTC; CDR3: CASSLDFSAYNEQFF
J: TRBJ1-3; size: -; V: TRBV6-5; D: -; DNA: TGTGCCAGCAGTTACATGACAGGATCCGGAAACACCATATATTTT; CDR3: CASSYMTGSGNTIYF
J: TRBJ2-1; size: -; V: TRBV19; D: TRBD2; DNA: TGTGCCAGTAGCACTCCCAATAGGGCCAGCGGGGGGATGGATGAGCAGTTCTTC; CDR3: CASSTPNRASGGMDEQFF
J: TRBJ2-2; size: -; V: TRBV3-1/TRBV3-2; D: -; DNA: TGTGCCAGCAGCCAAGAGGCCGTGCCCACCGGGGAGCTGTTTTTT; CDR3: CASSQEAVPTGELFF
J: TRBJ2-2; size: -; V: TRBV27; D: TRBD1; DNA: TGTGCCAGCAGTTTAGGGACAGGGAACACCGGGGAGCTGTTTTTT; CDR3: CASSLGTGNTGELFF
J: TRBJ2-6; size: -; V: TRBV12-5; D: -; DNA: TGTGCTAGTGGTTTGCATTACAGGGCCCATATCTCTGGGGCCAACGTCCTGACTTTC; CDR3: CASGLHYRAHISGANVLTF
J: TRBJ1-4; size: -; V: TRBV5-8; D: -; DNA: TGTGCCAGCAGCTTGGTTCACGGTTGGCTAGCGGGCTATAATGAAAAACTGTTTTTT; CDR3: CASSLVHGWLAGYNEKLFF
J: TRBJ2-7; size: -; V: TRBV5-6; D: TRBD1; DNA: TGTGCCAGCAGCTACGGACAGGCCAGCTCCTACGAGCAGTACTTC; CDR3: CASSYGQASSYEQYF
J: TRBJ1-2; size: -; V: TRBV28; D: TRBD1; DNA: TGTGCCAGCAGTTTAGGTGACAGGGGGTATAATGGCTACACCTTC; CDR3: CASSLGDRGYNGYTF
J: TRBJ2-5; size: once; V: TRBV2; D: -; DNA: TGTGCCAGCAGTGAACAGGCCAGGGGCATCAAGACCCAGTACTTC; CDR3: CASSEQARGIKTQYF
J: TRBJ2-7; size: -; V: TRBV3-1/TRBV3-2; D: -; DNA: TGTGCCAGCAGGCACGGCCCGGACGAGCAGTACTTC; CDR3: CASRHGPDEQYF
J: TRBJ2-3; size: -; V: TRBV5-1; D: -; DNA: TGCGCCAGCAGCTTGCAGGATACGCAGTATTTT; CDR3: CASSLQDTQYF
J: TRBJ1-2; size: -; V: TRBV3-1/TRBV3-2; D: -; DNA: TGTGCCAGCAGCCAAGATCAATTGGCGGGGGAATATGGCTACACCTTC; CDR3: CASSQDQLAGEYGYTF
J: TRBJ2-1; size: -; V: TRBV5-1; D: TRBD2; DNA: TGCGCCAGCAGCCTGGGACTAGCGGGAGGCAATGAGCAGTTCTTC; CDR3: CASSLGLAGGNEQFF
J: TRBJ2-3; size: -; V: TRBV6-6; D: -; DNA: TGTGCCAGCCGAGGGGGGGCCTCAGATACGCAGTATTTT; CDR3: CASRGGASDTQYF
J: TRBJ1-2; size: -; V: TRBV7-8; D: -; DNA: TGTGCCAGCAGCTTAGTCACAGCTAACTATGGCTACACCTTC; CDR3: CASSLVTANYGYTF
J: TRBJ2-5; size: once; V: TRBV19; D: -; DNA: TGTGCCAGTAGTATAGGGGCGGGACAGACTCAAGAGACCCAGTACTTC; CDR3: CASSIGAGQTQETQYF
J: TRBJ1-5; size: -; V: TRBV19; D: -; DNA: TGTGCCAGTAGTATTGGGCAGCCCAATCAGCCCCAGCATTTT; CDR3: CASSIGQPNQPQHF
J: TRBJ1-4; size: -; V: TRBV6-5; D: TRBD1; DNA: TGTGCCAGCAGGAACACAGGGGCCGAAAAACTGTTTTTT; CDR3: CASRNTGAEKLFF
J: TRBJ1-1; size: -; V: TRBV30; D: -; DNA: TGTGCCTGGAGAATCGCGACCAGCACTGAAGCTTTCTTT; CDR3: CAWRIATSTEAFF
J: TRBJ2-5; size: -; V: TRBV27; D: TRBD2; DNA: TGTGCCAGCAGTTTGGGGAGGGGAGAGACCCAGTACTTC; CDR3: CASSLGRGETQYF
J: TRBJ2-7; size: -; V: TRBV2; D: TRBD1; DNA: TGTGCCAGCAGTTTTACAGGGGGCTCCTACGAGCAGTACTTC; CDR3: CASSFTGGSYEQYF
J: TRBJ1-2; size: once; V: TRBV14; D: -; DNA: TGTGCCAGCAGCCACAGAGGGGGACCCCGAACTAGTGGCTACACCTTC; CDR3: CASSHRGGPRTSGYTF
J: TRBJ2-3; size: -; V: TRBV25-1; D: TRBD1; DNA: TGTGCCACCCGGGACAGGGCGACAGATACGCAGTATTTT; CDR3: CATRDRATDTQYF
J: TRBJ2-3; size: -; V: TRBV19; D: -; DNA: TGTGCCAGTAGTCCCACTTTGGGGAGCACAGATACGCAGTATTTT; CDR3: CASSPTLGSTDTQYF
J: TRBJ1-3; size: -; V: TRBV2; D: TRBD1; DNA: TGTGCCAGCAGAACCGGGGAGACAGGGAAGATGTCTGGAAACACCATATATTTT; CDR3: CASRTGETGKMSGNTIYF
J: TRBJ1-2; size: many; V: TRBV7-9; D: -; DNA: TGTGCCAGCAGCCCTGGGGGGTCGAGCCGGAACTATGGCTACACCTTC; CDR3: CASSPGGSSRNYGYTF